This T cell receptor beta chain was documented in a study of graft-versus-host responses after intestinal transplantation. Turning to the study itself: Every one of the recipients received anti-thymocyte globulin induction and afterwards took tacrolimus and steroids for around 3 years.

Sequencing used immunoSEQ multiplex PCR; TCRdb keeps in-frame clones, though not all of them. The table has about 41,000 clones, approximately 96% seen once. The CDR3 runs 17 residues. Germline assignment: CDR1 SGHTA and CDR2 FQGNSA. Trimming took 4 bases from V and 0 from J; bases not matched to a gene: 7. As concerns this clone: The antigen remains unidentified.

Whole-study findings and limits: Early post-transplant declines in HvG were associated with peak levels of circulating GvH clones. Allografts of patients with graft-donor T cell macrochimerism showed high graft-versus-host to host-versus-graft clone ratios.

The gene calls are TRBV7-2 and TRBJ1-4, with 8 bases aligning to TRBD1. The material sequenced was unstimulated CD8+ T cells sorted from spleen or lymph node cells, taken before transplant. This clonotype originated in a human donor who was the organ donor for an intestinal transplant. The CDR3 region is CASSYPTGEATNEKLFF. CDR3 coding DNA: TGTGCCAGCAGCTACCCGACAGGGGAAGCAACTAATGAAAAACTGTTTTTT.